Following are 5 T cell receptor beta chains from one sample sequenced in a study of cytomegalovirus exposure and HLA in healthy donors. PCR was performed using 60 Vbeta and 13 Jbeta primers. Method: immunoSEQ multiplex PCR; TCRdb's copy keeps in-frame clones and lacks some. Of 100,000 to 150,000 clones listed, around four fifths are singletons. Sequenced: PBMCs. The receptors come from a man between 40 and 49 years old in good health and CMV-seronegative.

On this clone itself: Other DNA sequences in the sample encode the same CDR3. CDR3 in amino acids: CASSLGAAYEQYF. The CDR3 DNA sequence: TGCGCCAGCAGCCTAGGGGCCGCCTACGAGCAGTACTTC. This chain joins TRBV5-1 and TRBJ2-7; perhaps TRBD1 as D (5 bases). Germline values: CDR1 SGHRS, CDR2 YFSETQ. The germline V and J ends were trimmed by 4 bases and 2 bases, with 10 bases remaining between them. CDR3 length: 13 amino acids. The full variable domain, completed using reference TRBV5-1 and TRBJ2-7, is KAGVTQTPRYLIKTRGQQVTLSCSPISGHRSVSWYQQTPGQGLQFLFEYFSETQRNKGNFPGRFSGRQFSNSRSEMNVSTLELGDSALYLCASSLGAAYEQYFGPGTRLTVT.

V is TRBV6-5 and J is TRBJ2-7; 8 nucleotides line up with TRBD2. The CDR3 is made up of 15 amino acids. The trim removed 10 bases at V and 3 bases at J, leaving 14 bases unmatched. Germline values: CDR1 MNHEY, CDR2 SVGAGI. As DNA, the CDR3 is TGTGCCACCTCCCCCTCAGCGGGGGCTCTCTACGAGCAGTACTTC. Residues: CATSPSAGALYEQYF.

This clone occurred a few times. The V gene is TRBV4-3, the J gene TRBJ1-6; D might be TRBD1 (5 bases). V lost 0 bases to trimming and J lost 8 bases, with 8 bases between them. Per germline, CDR1 LGHNA and CDR2 YSLEER. The CDR3 is 14 residues long. CDR3 bases: TGCGCCAGCAGCCAAGACAGGGCCTATTCACCCCTCCACTTT. Amino acid sequence: CASSQDRAYSPLHF.

V usage is TRBV19 and J usage is TRBJ1-5; a possible D gene is TRBD1 (5 bases). Germline CDR1 LNHDA, CDR2 SQIVND (reference sequence). The V end was cut by 7 bases, the J end by 0 bases, with 10 bases between. The CDR3 contains 14 residues. The CDR3 DNA reads TGTGCCAGTAATAGGGGTTCTAGCAATCAGCCCCAGCATTTT. Residues: CASNRGSSNQPQHF.

In DNA form, the CDR3 reads TGCGCCAGCAGCCTGACAGGACAGTCCAATGAAAAACTGTTTTTT. Translating gives CASSLTGQSNEKLFF. The chain uses TRBV5-1 and TRBJ1-4; a weak D match, TRBD1 (6 bases). V lost 4 bases to trimming and J lost 5 bases, with 15 bases between them. Looked up from germline, CDR1 is SGHRS and CDR2 is YFSETQ. The CDR3 has 15 amino acids.